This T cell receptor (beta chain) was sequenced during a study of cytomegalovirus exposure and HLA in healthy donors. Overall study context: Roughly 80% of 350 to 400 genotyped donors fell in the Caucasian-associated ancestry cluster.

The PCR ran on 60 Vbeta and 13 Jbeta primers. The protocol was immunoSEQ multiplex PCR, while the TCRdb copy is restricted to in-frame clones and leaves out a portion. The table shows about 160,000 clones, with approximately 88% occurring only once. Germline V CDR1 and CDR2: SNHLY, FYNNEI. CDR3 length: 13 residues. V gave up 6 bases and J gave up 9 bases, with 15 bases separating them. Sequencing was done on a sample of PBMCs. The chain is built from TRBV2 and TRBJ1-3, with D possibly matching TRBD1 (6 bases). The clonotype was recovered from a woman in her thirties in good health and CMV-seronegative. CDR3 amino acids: CASSWGGIPTIYF. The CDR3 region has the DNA TGTGCCAGCAGCTGGGGGGGCATTCCCACCATATATTTT.